This T cell receptor (beta chain) came from a study of T cell repertoires in cytomegalovirus infection. The CDR3 contains 14 residues. Trimming stripped 3 bases from V and 9 bases from J, with 15 bases between. TCRdb re-derived calls from the reads in MiXCR, one entry per CDR3 protein. The repertoire includes 640,000 or so distinct CDR3 sequences, around 31% of them detected once, and 18% sits in the top ten. To note about this clonotype: Its antigen is unidentified.

The receptor comes from a human donor in good health (CMV status not recorded). Some clones in this sample may be carry-over from other donors' samples. J is TRBJ2-1 and V is TRBV12-3 or TRBV12-4; D not certain. The material sequenced was cultured PBMCs, taken from culture after CMV antigen stimulation. The CDR3 reads CASSFLTQTAEQFF. Here the CDR3 DNA reads TGTGCCAGCAGTTTCCTCACCCAAACCGCTGAGCAGTTCTTC.